Below are 13 T cell receptor beta chains sequenced from a single sample in a study of shared T cell receptors in the human thymus. Some clones are missing from TCRdb's copy, which holds only in-frame ones; the method was immunoSEQ multiplex PCR. In the table there are 500,000 to 550,000 clones, 75% to 85% of which are singletons. This sample also belongs to another study, concerning human thymus T cells.

Sample: thymocytes. These receptors originate from a boy in the first two years of life with a congenital heart defect.

This chain connects TRBV5-1 to TRBJ2-2; 8 bases fit TRBD2. V lost 0 bases, J lost 1 base, and 8 bases stayed unmatched. Germline CDR1 and CDR2: SGHRS and YFSETQ. This CDR3 has 18 amino acids. The CDR3 sequence is CASSLGGASGLNTGELFF. CDR3 in DNA: TGCGCCAGCAGCTTGGGGGGGGCTAGCGGGCTGAACACCGGGGAGCTGTTTTTT.

The J gene is TRBJ2-7, the V gene TRBV6-1, with D perhaps TRBD2 (6 bases). V lost 1 base and J 4 bases, leaving 14 bases between the germline ends. The CDR3 has 15 residues. Germline V lookup: CDR1 MNHNS, CDR2 SASEGT. CDR3 nucleotide sequence: TGTGCCAGCAGTGAAGGGGACTCGAGGATATACGAGCAGTACTTC. Translation: CASSEGDSRIYEQYF.

V usage is TRBV3-2 and J usage is TRBJ1-1. TRBV3-2 is designated a pseudogene. The CDR3 spans 9 residues. In DNA form, the CDR3 reads TGTGCCAGCACCCCCCGAGCTTTCTTT. Translating gives CASTPRAFF.

This chain uses TRBV4-1 with TRBJ1-4; D not resolved. The CDR3 is 18 amino acids. CDR1 MGHRA and CDR2 YSYEKL come from the germline V gene. V shed 0 bases and J shed 0 bases, with 14 bases lying between them. The CDR3, as DNA: TGCGCCAGCAGCCAAGATGTGAGGATACACCCAACTAATGAAAAACTGTTTTTT. Amino acids: CASSQDVRIHPTNEKLFF.

This rearrangement joins TRBV6-1 to TRBJ2-7; the match to TRBD2 covers 10 bases. Losses at the gene ends were 1 base for V and 7 bases for J; bases not matched to a gene: 22. This CDR3 region has 20 residues. Germline-derived CDR1 and CDR2 are MNHNS and SASEGT. DNA of the CDR3: TGTGCCAGCAGTGAAGGAGTATGGACTAGCGGTCCCGTTCCCCTAGTGGAGCAGTACTTC. Residues: CASSEGVWTSGPVPLVEQYF.

The V call is TRBV28, the J call TRBJ1-3; 8 nucleotides agree with TRBD1. The germline V gene encodes CDR1 MDHEN and CDR2 SYDVKM. The CDR3 length is 16 residues. Unmatched junction bases numbered 6, after V lost 5 bases and J lost 0 bases. CDR3 sequence reads: CASSPTGAYSGNTIYF. The CDR3 DNA follows: TGTGCCAGCAGTCCGACAGGGGCCTACTCTGGAAACACCATATATTTT.

The CDR3 nucleotides are TGCAGCGGAACCAGACAGCAGGGGGCCTACGAGCAGTACTTC. It is translated as CSGTRQQGAYEQYF. This rearrangement joins TRBV29-1 to TRBJ2-7, with TRBD1 matching over 7 bases. The CDR3 loop spans 14 amino acids. CDR1 and CDR2 (germline): SQVTM, ANQGSEA. The trim removed 7 bases at V and 2 bases at J, leaving 11 bases unmatched.

The chain employs TRBV5-8 and TRBJ2-3; TRBD2 aligns across 8 bases. The CDR3 totals 15 residues. V was clipped by 6 bases and J by 5 bases; unmatched bases: 11. Germline V gene data show CDR1 as SGHTS and CDR2 as YDEGEE. The DNA of the CDR3 is TGTGCCAGCACCCCCCTCCAGCGGGAGCAAGATACGCAGTATTTT. Protein: CASTPLQREQDTQYF.

This clone was picked up a small number of times. The chain has TRBV4-3 and TRBJ2-7; maybe TRBD1 (6 bases). V dropped 3 bases and J dropped 0 bases, with 12 bases sitting between them. The CDR3 is 15 amino acids. The germline gives CDR1 LGHNA, CDR2 YSLEER. CDR3 coding DNA: TGCGCCAGCAGCCAGGGGGACAAGAGCTCCTACGAGCAGTACTTC. This sequence encodes CASSQGDKSSYEQYF.

The sample holds one count of this clone. J is TRBJ2-5 and V is TRBV5-1; D perhaps matches TRBD2 (5 bases). Germline V gene sequence: CDR1 SGHRS, CDR2 YFSETQ. The CDR3 loop spans 14 amino acids. The ends were cut back, 4 bases at V and 2 bases at J, with 12 bases in the middle. CDR3 in amino acids: CASSHYRGQETQYF. The DNA of the CDR3 is TGCGCCAGCAGCCACTACCGAGGGCAAGAGACCCAGTACTTC. The whole variable domain, remainder taken from reference TRBV5-1 and TRBJ2-5, is KAGVTQTPRYLIKTRGQQVTLSCSPISGHRSVSWYQQTPGQGLQFLFEYFSETQRNKGNFPGRFSGRQFSNSRSEMNVSTLELGDSALYLCASSHYRGQETQYFGPGTRLLVL.

This clone was observed once. This chain joins TRBV7-2 and TRBJ2-7; maybe TRBD1 (5 bases). Trimming pared 1 base from V and 0 bases from J, leaving 16 bases between. This CDR3 is built from 17 residues. Per the germline V gene, CDR1 is SGHTA and CDR2 is FQGNSA. The CDR3 DNA follows: TGTGCCAGCAGCTTAGAAGCAAATCACAGGAACTCCTACGAGCAGTACTTC. Translated: CASSLEANHRNSYEQYF.

This rearrangement joins TRBV15 to TRBJ2-3; TRBD2 matches 7 bases. V was clipped by 1 base and J by 4 bases; unmatched bases: 20. The CDR3 length is 20 residues. Germline CDR1 LNHNV, CDR2 YYDKDF (reference sequence). This CDR3 is CATSRARPGGSGIYSDTQYF. The CDR3 DNA is TGTGCCACCAGCAGAGCCCGGCCAGGAGGGAGCGGGATTTACTCAGATACGCAGTATTTT.

The chain combines TRBV4-3 with TRBJ2-3; D remains unclear. Germline CDR1 and CDR2: LGHNA and YSLEER. CDR3 length: 14 amino acids. Trimming removed 0 bases from V and 3 bases from J, with 7 bases in between. The CDR3 spells CASSQDTRTDTQYF. The DNA of the CDR3 is TGCGCCAGCAGCCAAGATACCCGGACAGATACGCAGTATTTT.